The 8 T cell receptor beta chains below come from one sample, sequenced in a study of breast tumors, draining lymph nodes, adjacent tissues. TCRdb called the multiplex PCR reads again in MiXCR, with one record for every CDR3 protein. The data show some 7,600 distinct CDR3 sequences, nearly 75% seen once. Sequenced input: tumor-adjacent breast tissue. These receptors were taken from a female donor with breast cancer. Some clones in this sample may be carry-over from other donors' samples.

V and J are TRBV4-2 and TRBJ1-2; possibly TRBD1 for D (5 bases). V was trimmed by 4 bases and J by 4 bases, leaving 10 bases between them. CDR1 LGHNA and CDR2 YNFKEQ come from the germline V gene. This CDR3 has 13 residues. The CDR3 DNA sequence: TGTGCCAGCAGCCGGGACTCATCCTATGGCTACACCTTC. As protein: CASSRDSSYGYTF.

As concerns this clonotype: The junction differs from germline at one of its ends, possibly a read error. The CDR3 DNA is TGTGCCAGCAGCTTAGAGACGACAGGGAGAGGCTGCACCTTC. This translates into CASSLETTGRGCTF. The chain is built from TRBV11-2 and TRBJ1-2; 7 nucleotides agree with TRBD1. The germline V gene encodes CDR1 SGHAT and CDR2 FQNNGV. The CDR3 extends over 14 amino acids. Complete variable domain (other parts from reference TRBV11-2 and TRBJ1-2): EAGVAQSPRYKIIEKRQSVAFWCNPISGHATLYWYQQILGQGPKLLIQFQNNGVVDDSQLPKDRFSAERLKGVDSTLKIQPAKLEDSAVYLCASSLETTGRGCTFGSGTRLTVV.

This clonotype is medium-sized in the sample. The rearrangement uses TRBV3-1 and TRBJ2-7; TRBD2 matches 12 bases. The germline V gene has CDR1 LGHDT and CDR2 YNNKEL (reference sequence). The CDR3 is 14 amino acids. J was trimmed by 7 bases and V by 3 bases; bases with no gene match: 4. For the CDR3, the DNA is TGTGCCAGCAGCCATCGACTAGCGGGGGCGGAGCAGTACTTC. Residues: CASSHRLAGAEQYF.

J is TRBJ2-5 and V is TRBV5-1; 10 nucleotides match TRBD1. CDR1 is SGHRS and CDR2 is YFSETQ in the germline V gene. The CDR3 is 17 residues long. The V and J ends lost 0 bases and 4 bases, in that order; junction bases with no gene match: 9. This CDR3 is CASSLGSGQGKRETQYF. The CDR3 region has the DNA TGCGCCAGCAGCTTGGGGTCGGGACAGGGGAAAAGAGAGACCCAGTACTTC.

The gene calls are TRBV7-3 and TRBJ2-3; TRBD2 agrees at 7 bases. CDR1 is SGHTA and CDR2 is FQGTGA in the germline V gene. J lost 3 bases, V lost 2 bases, and 5 bases had no gene match. This CDR3 comprises 15 residues. CDR3 loop: CASSLVGTKTDTQYF. CDR3 sequence (DNA): TGTGCCAGCAGCTTAGTGGGGACTAAAACAGATACGCAGTATTTT. Filled out from reference TRBV7-3 and TRBJ2-3, the complete variable domain reads GAGVSQTPSNKVTEKGKYVELRCDPISGHTALYWYRQSLGQGPEFLIYFQGTGAADDSGLPNDRFFAVRPEGSVSTLKIQRTERGDSAVYLCASSLVGTKTDTQYFGPGTRLTVL.

There are a few counts of this clonotype. V is TRBV5-5 and J is TRBJ1-2; 10 bases are a match to TRBD1. Germline V gives CDR1 SGHKS, CDR2 YYEKEE (reference sequence). V lost 0 bases, J lost 6 bases, and 5 bases stayed unmatched. This CDR3 spans 15 amino acids. CDR3 coding DNA: TGTGCCAGCAGCTTGGGACAGGGGGCGATCAATGGCTACACCTTC. Amino acids: CASSLGQGAINGYTF.

This clonotype is labeled as medium-sized. The chain is built from TRBV7-6 and TRBJ1-6, with 7 nucleotides matching TRBD1. Trimming at V came to 0 bases and at J to 0 bases, leaving 14 bases not matched to a gene. Per germline, CDR1 SGHVS and CDR2 FNYEAQ. The CDR3 has 21 residues. This CDR3 reads CASSLALSGGASGSYNSPLHF. CDR3 sequence (DNA): TGTGCCAGCAGCTTAGCGCTTTCAGGGGGGGCCTCAGGCTCCTATAATTCACCCCTCCACTTT.

The chain recombines TRBV20-1 with TRBJ2-7; the match to TRBD2 covers 7 bases. The CDR3 totals 13 residues. CDR1 DFQATT and CDR2 SNEGSKA come from the germline V gene (reference sequence). The V segment lost 5 bases and the J segment 3 bases; nucleotides outside the gene matches: 7. CDR3 protein: CSALEASGYEQYF. DNA of the CDR3: TGCAGTGCTCTTGAGGCTAGCGGCTACGAGCAGTACTTC.